The source of this T cell receptor (beta chain) is a study of blood T cell repertoires in COVID-19. Looking at the study overall: COVID-19 samples collected from the United States, Italy and Spain covered acute and convalescent phases. Sources were T cells, B-cell-depleted T cells, or PBMCs; the material itself was cDNA or gDNA.

Original handling: Amplification from reference gene primers served as the basis for estimated nucleated cell counts. Method: immunoSEQ multiplex PCR; TCRdb's copy keeps in-frame clones and lacks some. The DNA gave D and trimming, while V, J and clone size come from that table. The sample holds about 160,000 clones, roughly 90% seen once. CDR1 is SGHDT, CDR2 YYEEEE, per germline. CDR3 length equals 14 residues. V lost 5 bases and J lost 5; bases outside the gene matches: 9. The TCR was taken from a woman in her seventies with acute or convalescent COVID-19. The specimen sequenced was peripheral blood. The rearrangement joins TRBV5-6 to TRBJ2-5; 7 bases line up with TRBD1. The CDR3 nucleotides read TGTGCCAGCAGTACTAAGCAGGGGGTGGAGACCCAGTACTTC. This translates into CASSTKQGVETQYF.